These T cell receptor beta chains were read from a single sample in a study of PD-L1 blockade in urothelial cancer. Generated by immunoSEQ multiplex PCR, the TCRdb table keeps only in-frame clones and is missing some. The data hold roughly 30,000 clones, with nearly 90% observed a single time. Material: PBMCs, obtained around atezolizumab (anti-PD-L1) treatment. These receptors were obtained from a man aged 80 or over with urothelial cancer. The CDR3 runs from the conserved cysteine through the conserved F or W. A D gene is named only where the DNA matches it firmly. Expanded clones are given a class, and other clones once, few, many or no size at all.

>-|TRBD1|TRBV5-1|TRBJ2-3
TGCGCCAGCAGCTGGGGGACAGACACAGATACGCAGTATTTT
CASSWGTDTDTQYF
>-|TRBD2|TRBV7-9|TRBJ2-3
TGTGCCAGCAGCTCAAATGGGGGGACTAGCGGTCGAACAGATACGCAGTATTTT
CASSSNGGTSGRTDTQYF
>-|-|TRBV28|TRBJ2-7
TGTGCCAGCTGCGGCACCACCTACGAGCAGTACTTC
CASCGTTYEQYF
>-|-|TRBV13|TRBJ2-7
TGTGCCAGCAGCCGCTCGAGGTCCTACGAGCAGTACTTC
CASSRSRSYEQYF
>-|-|TRBV5-6|TRBJ2-4
TGTGCCAGCAGCTCCGGGGAAATAGCCAAAAACATTCAGTACTTC
CASSSGEIAKNIQYF
>-|-|TRBV20-1|TRBJ1-1
TGCAGCGCCAAACAGGAGACTGAAGCTTTCTTT
CSAKQETEAFF
>-|-|TRBV19|TRBJ2-7
TGTGCCAGTAGTACCACCCGGACAGACGAGCAGTACTTC
CASSTTRTDEQYF
>-|TRBD1|TRBV6-1|TRBJ2-7
TGTGCCAGCAGTACAGGGGTATCGGGCGAGCAGTACTTC
CASSTGVSGEQYF
>-|-|TRBV9|TRBJ2-5
TGTGCCAGCAGCGTATCCGACCAAGAGACCCAGTACTTC
CASSVSDQETQYF
>-|-|TRBV7-2|TRBJ2-2
TGTGCCAGCAGCCTTGATCGGAGAGCGAACACCGGGGAGCTGTTTTTT
CASSLDRRANTGELFF
>-|-|TRBV20-1|TRBJ1-2
TGCAGTGCTAGCCCAGGGAACGGCTACACCTTC
CSASPGNGYTF
>-|-|TRBV5-1|TRBJ2-1
TGCGCCAGCAGCTTGGTGGCGGGGCCCTACAATGAGCAGTTCTTC
CASSLVAGPYNEQFF
>-|TRBD1|TRBV27|TRBJ1-5
TGTGCCAGCAAAAGGACAGGTAACAATCAGCCCCAGCATTTT
CASKRTGNNQPQHF
>once|TRBD2|TRBV15|TRBJ2-3
TGTGCCACCAGCAGCCTCCGCCCGGGACTAGGAACAGATACGCAGTATTTT
CATSSLRPGLGTDTQYF
>-|-|TRBV6-5|TRBJ2-5
TGTGCCAGCATTGGGGGCCGCCGGGAGACCCAGTACTTC
CASIGGRRETQYF
>-|-|TRBV5-1|TRBJ1-1
TGCGCCAGCAGCCCGGGAGCCTTAGGGACTGAAGCTTTCTTT
CASSPGALGTEAFF
>-|-|TRBV2|TRBJ2-6
TGTGCCAGCAGACAGTCCTCTGGGGCCAACGTCCTGACTTTC
CASRQSSGANVLTF
>-|TRBD1|TRBV18|TRBJ2-4
TGTGCCAGCTCACCATCCGGGACAGGGGGGGGAAACATTCAGTACTTC
CASSPSGTGGGNIQYF
>-|-|TRBV11-2|TRBJ2-7
TGTGCCAGCAGCTCAGGGTTTGGCTACGAGCAGTACTTC
CASSSGFGYEQYF
>-|-|TRBV19|TRBJ1-1
TGTGCCAGTAGTTCACAGGGTACCTCCACTGAAGCTTTCTTT
CASSSQGTSTEAFF
>-|-|TRBV6-4|TRBJ1-2
TGTGCCAGCAGTGACAATGAGGGCTACACCTTC
CASSDNEGYTF
>-|TRBD2|TRBV11-2|TRBJ2-1
TGTGCCAGCAGCCTCTCAAACAACTTTCTAGCGGGAGTCAACAATGAGCAGTTCTTC
CASSLSNNFLAGVNNEQFF
>once|TRBD2|TRBV7-2|TRBJ2-1
TGTGCCAGCAGCTCGACTAGCGGGAGGAGAGGGGATGAGCAGTTCTTC
CASSSTSGRRGDEQFF
>-|-|TRBV10-2|TRBJ2-5
TGCGCCAGCAGTGCTATAAAAGAGACCCAGTACTTC
CASSAIKETQYF
>-|-|TRBV19|TRBJ1-4
TGTGCCAGTAGTATCGGGGGAGCAACTAATGAAAAACTGTTTTTT
CASSIGGATNEKLFF
>-|-|TRBV27|TRBJ1-4
TGTGCCAGCAGTTTCCGAGGGGGATTTAATGAAAAACTGTTTTTT
CASSFRGGFNEKLFF
>-|TRBD1|TRBV15|TRBJ2-3
TGTGCCACCTGTAAACGGACAGGGAACGGCACAGATACGCAGTATTTT
CATCKRTGNGTDTQYF